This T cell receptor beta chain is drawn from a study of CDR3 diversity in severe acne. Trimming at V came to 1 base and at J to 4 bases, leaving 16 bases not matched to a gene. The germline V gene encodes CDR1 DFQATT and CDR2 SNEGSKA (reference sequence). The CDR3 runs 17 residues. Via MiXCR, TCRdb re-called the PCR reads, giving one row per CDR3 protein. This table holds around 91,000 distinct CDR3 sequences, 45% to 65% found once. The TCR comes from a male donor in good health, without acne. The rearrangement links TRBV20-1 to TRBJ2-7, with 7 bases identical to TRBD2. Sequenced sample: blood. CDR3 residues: CSARARHTGTMGYEQYF. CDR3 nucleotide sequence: TGCAGTGCTAGAGCCCGTCACACCGGGACTATGGGGTACGAGCAGTACTTC.